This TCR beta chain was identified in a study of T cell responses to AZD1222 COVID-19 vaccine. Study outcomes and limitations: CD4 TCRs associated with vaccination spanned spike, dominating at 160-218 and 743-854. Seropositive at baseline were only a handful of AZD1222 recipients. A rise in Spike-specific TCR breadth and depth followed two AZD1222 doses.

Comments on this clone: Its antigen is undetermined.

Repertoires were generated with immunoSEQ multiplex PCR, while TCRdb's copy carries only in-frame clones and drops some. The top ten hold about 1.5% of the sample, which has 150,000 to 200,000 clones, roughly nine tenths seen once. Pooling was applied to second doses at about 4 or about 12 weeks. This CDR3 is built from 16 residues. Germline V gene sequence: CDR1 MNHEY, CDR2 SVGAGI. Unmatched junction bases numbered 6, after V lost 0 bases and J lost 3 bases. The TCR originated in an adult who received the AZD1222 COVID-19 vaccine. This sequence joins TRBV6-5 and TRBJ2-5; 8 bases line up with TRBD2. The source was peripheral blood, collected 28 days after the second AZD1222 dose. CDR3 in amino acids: CASSYSRLAGKETQYF. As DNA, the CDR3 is TGTGCCAGCAGTTACTCGAGATTAGCGGGGAAAGAGACCCAGTACTTC.